Listed here are 20 T cell receptor beta chains from one sample, sequenced in a study of long-term antiretroviral therapy in people with HIV (dated 2022 in TCRdb). Sequencing of the TRB variable region was done with the immunoSEQ hsTCRB v3.0 assay at survey level resolution. The immuneACCESS repertoire file appears here via TCRdb, limited to in-frame rearrangements. These files lack a portion of the clones; in checked studies, under half of the deficit traces to unresolved V genes, and the cause of the others is not known. Here the sample has fewer than 25,000 clones; approximately 82% occur a single time. The ten largest clonotypes hold about 18% of the sample. Sequenced material: unsorted PBMCs, taken 0.1 years before starting antiretroviral therapy. Receptors originate from a young man with HIV.

In its sample, this clone ranks as medium-sized (0.01 to 0.1%). The chain has TRBV4-3 and TRBJ2-2; tentative D call: TRBD1 (5 bases). Trimming removed 1 base from V and 2 bases from J, with 17 bases in between. CDR1 LGHNA and CDR2 YSLEER come from the germline V gene. This CDR3 spans 18 amino acids. CDR3 loop: CASSQVIGAELNTGELFF. CDR3 nucleotides: TGCGCCAGCAGCCAAGTTATTGGGGCAGAACTAAACACCGGGGAGCTGTTTTTT.

The J gene is TRBJ2-5, the V gene TRBV6-6, with 8 bases lining up with TRBD1. Trimming removed 6 bases from V and 1 base from J; junction bases left unmatched: 4. Germline V gives CDR1 MNHNY, CDR2 SVGAGI (reference sequence). This CDR3 has 14 amino acids. The CDR3 DNA follows: TGTGCCAGCAGACCGGGACAGGCCCAAGAGACCCAGTACTTC. Amino acid sequence: CASRPGQAQETQYF.

The J gene is TRBJ2-1, the V gene TRBV29-1; 7 positions agree with TRBD1. Losses at the gene ends were 1 base for V and 2 bases for J; bases not matched to a gene: 2. CDR3 length: 14 residues. Germline V gene lookup returns CDR1 SQVTM and CDR2 ANQGSEA. The CDR3 loop reads CSVEGQGAYNEQFF. Here the CDR3 DNA reads TGCAGCGTTGAAGGGCAGGGGGCCTACAATGAGCAGTTCTTC.

The rearrangement uses TRBV18 and TRBJ1-1, with TRBD1 matching over 9 bases. Germline V lookup: CDR1 KGHSH, CDR2 LQKENI. V trimming: 1 base; J trimming: 7 bases; junction bases outside the gene matches: 7. The length of the CDR3 is 15 residues. The CDR3 spells CASSPRTGVQNEAFF. The CDR3 DNA reads as TGTGCCAGCTCACCACGGACAGGGGTACAGAATGAAGCTTTCTTT.

This sequence joins TRBV30 and TRBJ1-5, with a possible D match to TRBD1 (5 bases). Trimming left V 6 bases short and J 2 bases short, with 17 bases between. CDR1 and CDR2 from the germline V gene are GTSNPN and SVGIG (reference sequence). This CDR3 has 15 amino acids. For the CDR3, the DNA is TGTGCCTGTCGCCTCGGGACCGGTGGCAATCAGCCCCAGCATTTT. Translating gives CACRLGTGGNQPQHF.

The J gene is TRBJ1-4, the V gene TRBV19; D unclear. The germline V and J ends were trimmed by 5 bases and 4 bases, with 11 bases remaining between them. The germline gives CDR1 LNHDA, CDR2 SQIVND (reference sequence). The CDR3 runs 14 residues. The CDR3 DNA reads as TGTGCCAGTAGTCTTGGCTTGGATAATGAAAAACTGTTTTTT. It specifies CASSLGLDNEKLFF.

V gene TRBV15 combines with J gene TRBJ2-3; 12 bases line up with TRBD1. Germline CDR1 reads LNHNV; CDR2 reads YYDKDF (reference sequence). Trimming cost V 1 base and J 5 bases; bases outside gene matches: 7. This CDR3 has 17 amino acids. The CDR3 sequence: CATSRGAGQGAIDTQYF. The CDR3 nucleotides read TGTGCCACCAGCAGAGGAGCGGGACAGGGGGCTATAGATACGCAGTATTTT.

V usage is TRBV6-5 and J usage is TRBJ1-2; D remains ambiguous. Germline V gene lookup returns CDR1 MNHEY and CDR2 SVGAGI. V was clipped by 8 bases and J by 4 bases, with 11 bases between them. This CDR3 has 12 amino acids. Here the CDR3 DNA reads TGTGCCAGCTGTGATGGACGCTATGGCTACACCTTC. Protein sequence: CASCDGRYGYTF.

A single count supports this clone. In DNA form, the CDR3 reads TGCAGCGTTGAAGTCAGGGGCGGGAGGGCCACGTACAATGAGCAGTTCTTC. It specifies CSVEVRGGRATYNEQFF. The chain links TRBV29-1 to TRBJ2-1; the match to TRBD2 covers 9 bases. The ends lost 1 base at V and 4 bases at J; junction bases unmatched: 11. Germline V gives CDR1 SQVTM, CDR2 ANQGSEA. The CDR3 covers 17 residues.

This chain uses TRBV28 with TRBJ2-2; D is unresolved. This CDR3 has 12 amino acids. With 6 bases removed from V and 8 bases from J, the gap between germline ends came to 10 bases. Germline V gene sequence: CDR1 MDHEN, CDR2 SYDVKM. The CDR3 region has the DNA TGTGCCAGCAGCGTCCTTAGGGGGGAGCTGTTTTTT. Translating gives CASSVLRGELFF.

The V call is TRBV7-9, the J call TRBJ1-5; 9 nucleotides match TRBD1. CDR1 and CDR2 from the germline V gene are SEHNR and FQNEAQ (reference sequence). The CDR3 has 15 residues. The V gene end was trimmed by 1 base and the J gene end by 5 bases; junction bases not matched to a gene: 3. CDR3 DNA: TGTGCCAGCAGCTTAGAACAGGGGGCAGATCAGCCCCAGCATTTT. It specifies CASSLEQGADQPQHF.

The chain carries TRBV5-1 and TRBJ2-7; no clear D. Germline loops: CDR1 SGHRS, CDR2 YFSETQ. The CDR3 has 13 residues. The V and J ends lost 0 bases and 6 bases respectively, with 10 bases between them. CDR3 residues: CASSLAGVAEQYF. Written as DNA, the CDR3 is TGCGCCAGCAGCTTGGCCGGCGTCGCCGAGCAGTACTTC.

V is TRBV25-1 and J is TRBJ2-1; 7 bases are shared with TRBD1. V was pared by 6 bases and J by 8 bases, with 4 bases of the junction left unmatched. The CDR3 spans 12 residues. Germline values: CDR1 MGHDK, CDR2 SYGVNS. CDR3 loop: CASSQGVDEQFF. Here the CDR3 DNA reads TGTGCCAGCAGCCAGGGGGTCGATGAGCAGTTCTTC.

In this sample, this clone turned up once. The sample contains more than one DNA sequence encoding this CDR3. The chain combines TRBV7-9 with TRBJ2-1; D ambiguous. The CDR3 has 12 residues. In germline, CDR1 is SEHNR, CDR2 FQNEAQ (reference sequence). V gave up 1 base and J gave up 4 bases, with 2 bases separating them. The CDR3 reads CASSLGYNEQFF. Written as DNA, the CDR3 is TGTGCCAGCAGCTTAGGATACAATGAGCAGTTCTTC.

This clone was observed a single time. The J gene is TRBJ2-2, the V gene TRBV11-2; no reliable D call. Trimming took off 1 base at V and 1 base at J, with 7 bases between the two ends. The CDR3 has 15 residues. From germline, CDR1 is SGHAT and CDR2 FQNNGV. The CDR3 here is CASSLGTVNTGELFF. CDR3 in DNA: TGTGCCAGCAGCTTAGGGACCGTGAACACCGGGGAGCTGTTTTTT.

The chain couples TRBV5-1 to TRBJ1-4; D possibly corresponds to TRBD1 (5 bases). V was pared by 3 bases and J by 7 bases, with 16 bases between. The CDR3 runs 15 residues. CDR1 is SGHRS, CDR2 YFSETQ, per germline. CDR3 coding DNA: TGCGCCAGCAGCTCTACCTGGGGGTCGGTTGAAAAACTGTTTTTT. Translation: CASSSTWGSVEKLFF.

The chain is built from TRBV7-2 and TRBJ1-4, with a tentative D call TRBD1 (5 bases). The CDR3 is 16 amino acids. CDR1 SGHTA and CDR2 FQGNSA come from the germline V gene. Trimming stripped 5 bases from V and 0 bases from J, with 13 bases between. The CDR3 loop is CASSPGTSSTNEKLFF. For the CDR3, the DNA is TGTGCCAGCAGCCCCGGGACTTCTTCAACTAATGAAAAACTGTTTTTT.

This clone has only one observation. The chain carries TRBV19 and TRBJ2-3, with 9 bases lining up with TRBD2. V shed 7 bases and J 7 bases; nucleotides not matched to a gene: 15. Germline loops: CDR1 LNHDA, CDR2 SQIVND (reference sequence). The CDR3 has 16 amino acids. The CDR3 DNA sequence: TGTGCCAGTACAGGAGTGTCTAGCGGGAAGGTGAATACGCAGTATTTT. Translating it yields CASTGVSSGKVNTQYF.

This clone has only a few counts. CDR3 region: CASSQEQGSYNEQFF. The CDR3 nucleotides are TGTGCCAGCAGCCAAGAGCAGGGCTCCTACAATGAGCAGTTCTTC. This chain links TRBV4-2 with TRBJ2-1; a weak D match, TRBD1 (5 bases). The germline CDR1 and CDR2 sequences are LGHNA and YNFKEQ. Trimming shortened V by 0 bases and J by 0 bases, and 6 bases separated the two germline ends. The CDR3 spans 15 residues.

The chain couples TRBV14 to TRBJ1-4; no clear D gene. CDR1 SGHDN and CDR2 FVKESK come from the germline V gene. The CDR3 is made up of 19 amino acids. The V gene lost 0 bases and the J gene lost 5 bases, with 22 bases spanning the gap. CDR3 nucleotide sequence: TGTGCCAGCAGCCAAGAACGCCTTTTTGGGTCACCTCACAATGAAAAACTGTTTTTT. It specifies CASSQERLFGSPHNEKLFF.